Listed here are 30 T cell receptor beta chains from one sample, sequenced in a study of CD8 T cells in ankylosing spondylitis. TCRdb reprocessed the 5' RACE reads with MiXCR, giving one entry per CDR3 protein. The table includes about 240,000 distinct CDR3 sequences, about 10% detected once. Source material: blood, either unsorted or a sorted T cell fraction (not recorded which). These receptors all come from a male donor with ankylosing spondylitis or in good health (not recorded which).

The table lists this clonotype with many counts. The chain has TRBV20-1 and TRBJ1-2; weak D call: TRBD1 (6 bases). Looked up from germline, CDR1 is DFQATT and CDR2 is SNEGSKA (reference sequence). The CDR3 covers 17 residues. Trimming took off 0 bases at V and 2 bases at J, with 19 bases between the two ends. In nucleotides, the CDR3 is TGCAGTGCTAGAGACCTCCCGCAGGGGTGGGCAAACTATGGCTACACCTTC. Translated: CSARDLPQGWANYGYTF.

Here the CDR3 reads CASSLEGRREGTSGRLGYEQYF. CDR3 nucleotide sequence: TGTGCCAGCAGCTTAGAGGGGAGGAGGGAGGGGACTAGCGGGCGCTTAGGCTACGAGCAGTACTTC. The chain combines TRBV11-2 with TRBJ2-7; 12 nucleotides align to TRBD2. CDR3 length: 22 amino acids. Germline CDR1 is SGHAT and CDR2 is FQNNGV. Trimming at V came to 0 bases and at J to 3 bases, leaving 21 bases not matched to a gene.

This clonotype was observed a few times. The CDR3 sequence: CASSPGIQYF. As DNA, the CDR3 is TGCGCCAGCAGTCCCGGCATTCAGTACTTC. The chain recombines TRBV23-1 with TRBJ2-4; D remains unclear. TRBV23-1 is reported as an ORF; its role is uncertain. The CDR3 is 10 amino acids. The germline V and J ends were trimmed by 4 bases and 9 bases, with 4 bases remaining between them.

This clonotype showed up many times. J is TRBJ2-1 and V is TRBV9; TRBD2 matches at 12 bases. Per the germline V gene, CDR1 is SGDLS and CDR2 is YYNGEE. CDR3 length equals 15 residues. V was clipped by 0 bases and J by 7 bases; unmatched bases: 2. The CDR3 here is CASSVELAGGNEQFF. The CDR3 DNA follows: TGTGCCAGCAGCGTAGAACTAGCGGGAGGTAATGAGCAGTTCTTC.

The table lists this clonotype with many counts. The chain uses TRBV9 and TRBJ1-1; maybe TRBD1 (6 bases). This CDR3 spans 14 amino acids. Germline V gives CDR1 SGDLS, CDR2 YYNGEE. The V end lost 4 bases, the J end lost 4 bases, and 14 bases lay between the germline ends. CDR3 loop: CASSRYGGGTEAFF. CDR3 nucleotide sequence: TGTGCCAGCAGCCGATACGGGGGCGGCACTGAAGCTTTCTTT.

This clonotype was counted between two and nine times. This chain's CDR3 is CASSYTLWTVGDTEAFF. The CDR3 DNA sequence: TGTGCCAGCAGTTACACACTGTGGACTGTCGGGGACACTGAAGCTTTCTTT. V is TRBV6-5 and J is TRBJ1-1; D ambiguous. Germline CDR1 is MNHEY and CDR2 is SVGAGI. With 2 bases removed from V and 3 bases from J, the gap between germline ends came to 19 bases. This CDR3 spans 17 amino acids.

Many counts were recorded for this clonotype. J is TRBJ2-2 and V is TRBV10-3, with D tentatively TRBD1 or TRBD2 (5 bases each). The V and J ends lost 4 bases and 5 bases respectively, with 11 bases between them. Per the germline V gene, CDR1 is ENHRY and CDR2 is SYGVKD. This CDR3 region has 14 residues. This CDR3 is CAISGGAETGELFF. The CDR3, as DNA: TGTGCCATCAGTGGAGGGGCGGAGACCGGGGAGCTGTTTTTT.

This clonotype was recorded a few times. This rearrangement joins TRBV6-2 or TRBV6-3 to TRBJ1-1; D unclear. The germline CDR1 and CDR2 sequences are MNHEY and SVGEGT. The CDR3 sequence is 14 residues long. Between the trimmed V and J ends, which lost 6 bases and 1 base, there was a span of 12 bases. The CDR3: CASSRPLPNTEAFF. The CDR3 DNA follows: TGTGCCAGCAGCCGCCCCCTCCCGAACACTGAAGCTTTCTTT.

The chain carries TRBV7-9 and TRBJ2-2, with D perhaps being TRBD1 or TRBD2 (5 bases each). Germline V gene data show CDR1 as SEHNR and CDR2 as FQNEAQ (reference sequence). CDR3 size: 16 residues. V lost 0 bases and J 5 bases, leaving 13 bases between the germline ends. The CDR3: CASSLAPGARTGELFF. The DNA of the CDR3 is TGTGCCAGCAGCTTAGCGCCCGGGGCAAGGACCGGGGAGCTGTTTTTT. The entire variable domain, with the rest obtained from reference TRBV7-9 and TRBJ2-2, is as follows: DTGVSQNPRHKITKRGQNVTFRCDPISEHNRLYWYRQTLGQGPEFLTYFQNEAQLEKSRLLSDRFSAERPKGSFSTLEIQRTEQGDSAMYLCASSLAPGARTGELFFGEGSRLTVL.

This clonotype was seen repeatedly, ten times or more. The V gene is TRBV20-1, the J gene TRBJ2-3, with D perhaps TRBD1 (6 bases). Germline assignment: CDR1 DFQATT and CDR2 SNEGSKA (reference sequence). With 0 bases removed from V and 8 bases from J, the gap between germline ends came to 18 bases. The CDR3 spans 15 residues. The CDR3: CSAREMERRGGTQYF. The DNA of the CDR3 is TGCAGTGCTAGAGAGATGGAGCGGAGAGGGGGTACGCAGTATTTT.

This clonotype was seen more than once but under ten times. The chain couples TRBV11-2 to TRBJ2-7, with a tentative D call TRBD1 (5 bases). This CDR3 is built from 14 residues. CDR1 is SGHAT and CDR2 is FQNNGV in the germline V gene. Trimming left V 3 bases short and J 2 bases short, with 11 bases between. The CDR3 DNA reads TGTGCCAGCAGCTTTCCAGGGTCCGCCTACGAGCAGTACTTC. It specifies CASSFPGSAYEQYF.

This clonotype showed up many times. This chain joins TRBV20-1 and TRBJ2-7; possible D gene TRBD1, 5 bases. Trimming removed 3 bases at V and 3 bases at J, with 12 bases between. Germline V gene data show CDR1 as DFQATT and CDR2 as SNEGSKA (reference sequence). The CDR3 loop spans 13 amino acids. CDR3 bases: TGCAGTGCTAGGGGCAGGGCGGACTACGAGCAGTACTTC. It yields the protein CSARGRADYEQYF.

The V gene is TRBV16, the J gene TRBJ2-1; D gene unclear. CDR1 KGHSY and CDR2 FQNENV come from the germline V gene. V was clipped by 0 bases and J by 2 bases, with 11 bases between them. The CDR3 consists of 16 residues. The CDR3 loop is CASSQSAENPYNEQFF. CDR3 nucleotides: TGTGCCAGCAGCCAATCGGCAGAAAACCCCTACAATGAGCAGTTCTTC.

Ten or more counts support this clonotype. The gene calls are TRBV24-1 and TRBJ2-2, with 8 bases matching TRBD1. The length of the CDR3 is 18 residues. Germline-derived CDR1 and CDR2 are KGHDR and SFDVKD. Losses at the gene ends were 5 bases for V and 2 bases for J; bases not matched to a gene: 12. The chain's CDR3 is CATSAKPGQARNTGELFF. For the CDR3, the DNA is TGTGCCACCAGTGCTAAACCGGGACAGGCGAGAAACACCGGGGAGCTGTTTTTT.

V and J are TRBV7-6 and TRBJ2-7; either TRBD1 or TRBD2 may supply D (5 bases each). The CDR3 contains 16 residues. V lost 0 bases and J 0 bases, leaving 12 bases between the germline ends. Germline V gives CDR1 SGHVS, CDR2 FNYEAQ. The CDR3 DNA is TGTGCCAGCAGCTTAGCGCCGGGACCGAGCTCCTACGAGCAGTACTTC. Protein sequence: CASSLAPGPSSYEQYF.

This clonotype turned up a few times. The chain couples TRBV7-2 to TRBJ1-1; D is possibly TRBD1 (5 bases). Looked up from germline, CDR1 is SGHTA and CDR2 is FQGNSA. The CDR3 is 15 amino acids. Trimming shortened V by 2 bases and J by 1 base, and 11 bases separated the two germline ends. The CDR3 here is CASSLFSGTNTEAFF. The DNA of the CDR3 is TGTGCCAGCAGCTTATTTTCCGGGACGAACACTGAAGCTTTCTTT. The full variable domain, rest sourced from reference TRBV7-2 and TRBJ1-1, is GAGVSQSPSNKVTEKGKDVELRCDPISGHTALYWYRQSLGQGLEFLIYFQGNSAPDKSGLPSDRFSAERTGGSVSTLTIQRTQQEDSAVYLCASSLFSGTNTEAFFGQGTRLTVV.

As regards this clonotype: Possible read error: a much larger clone is one base away. The genes are TRBV3-1 and TRBJ1-3; 8 bases agree with TRBD1. CDR1 and CDR2 from the germline V gene are LGHDT and YNNKEL (reference sequence). The length of the CDR3 is 17 residues. The CDR3 nucleotides are TGTACCAGCAGCCAAGTTCGGGGCAGGGGGCCTGGAAACACCATATATTTT. As protein: CTSSQVRGRGPGNTIYF. Full variable domain (missing parts from reference TRBV3-1 and TRBJ1-3): DTAVSQTPKYLVTQMGNDKSIKCEQNLGHDTMYWYKQDSKKFLKIMFSYNNKELIINETVPNRFSPKSPDKAHLNLHINSLELGDSAVYFCTSSQVRGRGPGNTIYFGEGSWLTVV.

This clonotype was counted at least ten times. The chain couples TRBV12-3 or TRBV12-4 to TRBJ2-1; 7 bases align to TRBD2. The CDR3 loop spans 17 amino acids. Trimming cost V 5 bases and J 1 base; bases outside gene matches: 11. The CDR3 protein is CASSPLVGGPSYNEQFF. DNA of the CDR3: TGTGCCAGCAGTCCTCTCGTGGGAGGGCCGTCCTACAATGAGCAGTTCTTC.

This clonotype occurred many times. The V call is TRBV10-3, the J call TRBJ2-3; 9 bases fit TRBD2. The ends lost 0 bases at V and 4 bases at J; junction bases unmatched: 11. This CDR3 region has 18 residues. The V gene's germline CDR1 is ENHRY and CDR2 SYGVKD. In DNA, the CDR3 is TGTGCCATCAGTGAGTCTGCCGGCGGGGGGGCCGCCCCAGATACGCAGTATTTT. Encoded protein: CAISESAGGGAAPDTQYF.

This clonotype was picked up a small number of times. The V gene is TRBV4-1, the J gene TRBJ2-5; either TRBD1 or TRBD2 may fit D (5 bases each). In germline, CDR1 is MGHRA, CDR2 YSYEKL. V was pared by 4 bases and J by 1 base, with 16 bases between. The CDR3 runs 16 residues. DNA for the CDR3: TGCGCCAGCAGCCTCAGAGGGACCGGGATCCAAGAGACCCAGTACTTC. It is translated as CASSLRGTGIQETQYF.

This clonotype was observed many times. The chain uses TRBV12-3 or TRBV12-4 and TRBJ2-1; no reliable D call. Trimming shortened V by 4 bases and J by 4 bases, and 14 bases separated the two germline ends. The CDR3 consists of 15 residues. Here the CDR3 reads CASSSFQETYNEQFF. In nucleotides, the CDR3 is TGTGCCAGCAGTTCCTTCCAGGAAACATACAATGAGCAGTTCTTC.

The rearrangement links TRBV10-1 to TRBJ2-1, with 9 bases that match TRBD2. CDR1 and CDR2 (germline): WNHNN, SYGVQD (reference sequence). Trimming cost V 0 bases and J 3 bases; bases outside gene matches: 9. The CDR3 consists of 18 residues. CDR3 loop: CASSESIPLAGLYNEQFF. In nucleotides, the CDR3 is TGCGCCAGCAGTGAGTCTATCCCGCTAGCGGGACTCTACAATGAGCAGTTCTTC.

This chain links TRBV11-2 with TRBJ2-1, with 11 bases aligning to TRBD2. V lost 3 bases, J lost 5 bases, and 12 bases stayed unmatched. The germline CDR1 and CDR2 sequences are SGHAT and FQNNGV. The CDR3 consists of 18 residues. Here the CDR3 reads CASSFPRGTSGVDNEQFF. The DNA of the CDR3 is TGTGCCAGCAGCTTCCCCCGGGGGACTAGCGGAGTAGACAATGAGCAGTTCTTC.

This clonotype was seen at least ten times. This sequence joins TRBV20-1 and TRBJ2-3, with a weak D call TRBD2 (5 bases). The CDR3 extends over 13 amino acids. The germline CDR1 and CDR2 sequences are DFQATT and SNEGSKA (reference sequence). Written as DNA, the CDR3 is TGCAGCGCAAGCCCGGGGTCCACAGATACGCAGTATTTT. Encoded protein: CSASPGSTDTQYF.

The sample holds many counts of this clonotype. The chain uses TRBV6-5 and TRBJ2-3; 13 bases are a match to TRBD2. The CDR3 loop spans 15 amino acids. The trim removed 4 bases at V and 3 bases at J, leaving 1 base unmatched. Germline CDR1 MNHEY, CDR2 SVGAGI. CDR3 residues: CASSLTSGRTDTQYF. CDR3 nucleotides: TGTGCCAGCAGTTTGACTAGCGGGAGGACAGATACGCAGTATTTT.

This clonotype appeared a few times. This chain uses TRBV2 with TRBJ2-3; D gene ambiguous. This CDR3 spans 15 amino acids. CDR1 and CDR2 from the germline V gene are SNHLY and FYNNEI. Trimming left V 0 bases short and J 6 bases short, with 13 bases between. The chain's CDR3 is CASSEAVAALDTQYF. In DNA, the CDR3 is TGTGCCAGCAGTGAAGCAGTGGCAGCTTTGGATACGCAGTATTTT. The full variable domain, in which reference TRBV2 and TRBJ2-3 provide the parts outside the CDR3, is EPEVTQTPSHQVTQMGQEVILRCVPISNHLYFYWYRQILGQKVEFLVSFYNNEISEKSEIFDDQFSVERPDGSNFTLKIRSTKLEDSAMYFCASSEAVAALDTQYFGPGTRLTVL.

This clonotype appeared many times. This chain joins TRBV7-3 and TRBJ2-5; no reliable D call. CDR1 is SGHTA and CDR2 is FQGTGA in the germline V gene. The germline V and J ends were trimmed by 6 bases and 5 bases, with 16 bases remaining between them. This CDR3 spans 14 amino acids. CDR3 protein: CASREGWSPETQYF. CDR3 DNA sequence: TGTGCCAGCAGGGAAGGATGGAGTCCGGAGACCCAGTACTTC.

This chain uses TRBV20-1 with TRBJ2-7; the match to TRBD1 covers 7 bases. The CDR3 is 12 amino acids. CDR1 is DFQATT, CDR2 SNEGSKA, per germline (reference sequence). V lost 5 bases to trimming and J lost 3 bases; unmatched junction nucleotides: 4. As DNA, the CDR3 is TGCAGTGCTCAACAGGGGCTCTACGAGCAGTACTTC. Amino acids: CSAQQGLYEQYF.

This clonotype was recorded many times. V gene TRBV5-5 combines with J gene TRBJ1-1; D uncertain. Germline V gene data show CDR1 as SGHKS and CDR2 as YYEKEE (reference sequence). This CDR3 region has 15 residues. V dropped 0 bases and J dropped 1 base, with 10 bases sitting between them. The CDR3 loop reads CASSLVPAWNTEAFF. The CDR3, as DNA: TGTGCCAGCAGCTTGGTTCCAGCCTGGAACACTGAAGCTTTCTTT.

The chain links TRBV7-9 to TRBJ2-3; TRBD2 aligns across 9 bases. The V segment lost 4 bases and the J segment 0 bases; nucleotides outside the gene matches: 5. The CDR3 is made up of 16 amino acids. Germline values: CDR1 SEHNR, CDR2 FQNEAQ (reference sequence). This CDR3 reads CASSSRLAVSTDTQYF. CDR3 DNA sequence: TGTGCCAGCAGCTCCCGACTAGCGGTTAGCACAGATACGCAGTATTTT.